This TCR beta chain was found in a study of blood T cell repertoires in COVID-19. Trimming cost V 5 bases and J 2 bases, with 13 bases left between them. The CDR3 is 15 residues long. Germline CDR1 is MDHEN and CDR2 is SYDVKM. Some clones are missing from TCRdb's copy, which holds only in-frame ones; the method was immunoSEQ multiplex PCR. The data show almost 250,000 clones, with 75% to 90% seen just once and approximately 3.7% held by the top ten. The sequence was collected from a woman in her 30s who had recovered from COVID-19. The chain carries TRBV28 and TRBJ2-4, with D perhaps matching TRBD1 (5 bases). Source material: PBMCs or T cells enriched from blood (not recorded which). The CDR3 nucleotides are TGTGCCAGCAGTCAGCCCCAGGGAACCAAAAACATTCAGTACTTC. Its protein is CASSQPQGTKNIQYF.